These 8 T cell receptor beta chains were all obtained from the same sample, sequenced in a study of cytomegalovirus exposure and HLA in healthy donors. The data were produced by immunoSEQ multiplex PCR, yet TCRdb's version contains in-frame clones alone and is incomplete. The table has some 130,000 clones, 70% to 85% seen once. Sequencing was done on a sample of PBMCs. All receptors derive from a man in his thirties or forties in good health and CMV-seropositive.

This clone was seen more than once but under ten times. The chain recombines TRBV27 with TRBJ1-5; the match to TRBD1 covers 9 bases. CDR3 length: 14 amino acids. The germline gives CDR1 MNHEY, CDR2 SMNVEV (reference sequence). V lost 8 bases to trimming and J lost 0 bases; unmatched junction nucleotides: 2. The CDR3 region is CASRQGVSNQPQHF. CDR3 in DNA: TGTGCCAGCCGACAGGGGGTTAGCAATCAGCCCCAGCATTTT.

The V and J genes are TRBV11-2 and TRBJ1-2; the D gene is possibly TRBD1 (5 bases). The CDR3 has 15 amino acids. The V end lost 0 bases, the J end lost 4 bases, and 12 bases lay between the germline ends. Per the germline V gene, CDR1 is SGHAT and CDR2 is FQNNGV. The CDR3 here is CASSLDHSTAYGYTF. The CDR3 bases are TGTGCCAGCAGCTTAGATCATTCGACAGCCTATGGCTACACCTTC.

This chain links TRBV5-6 with TRBJ2-5; maybe TRBD1 (6 bases). CDR3 size: 16 residues. Germline CDR1 is SGHDT and CDR2 is YYEEEE. With 0 bases removed from V and 4 bases from J, the gap between germline ends came to 16 bases. Written as DNA, the CDR3 is TGTGCCAGCAGCTTGGGGCAGGGGCGAGGGGTAGAGACCCAGTACTTC. The encoded protein is CASSLGQGRGVETQYF. Combining the CDR3 with reference TRBV5-6 and TRBJ2-5 gives the whole variable domain DAGVTQSPTHLIKTRGQQVTLRCSPKSGHDTVSWYQQALGQGPQFIFQYYEEEERQRGNFPDRFSGHQFPNYSSELNVNALLLGDSALYLCASSLGQGRGVETQYFGPGTRLLVL.

The rearrangement uses TRBV7-9 and TRBJ2-7; perhaps TRBD2 as D (5 bases). The V gene lost 5 bases and the J gene lost 0 bases, with 14 bases spanning the gap. Germline assignment: CDR1 SEHNR and CDR2 FQNEAQ (reference sequence). CDR3 length equals 15 residues. Written as DNA, the CDR3 is TGTGCCAGCAGCGCAACCAAAGGACTCTCCTACGAGCAGTACTTC. It is translated as CASSATKGLSYEQYF. Variable domain in full (rest from reference TRBV7-9 and TRBJ2-7): DTGVSQNPRHKITKRGQNVTFRCDPISEHNRLYWYRQTLGQGPEFLTYFQNEAQLEKSRLLSDRFSAERPKGSFSTLEIQRTEQGDSAMYLCASSATKGLSYEQYFGPGTRLTVT.

The chain joins TRBV7-9 to TRBJ1-1; a possible D gene is TRBD1 (6 bases). The V and J ends lost 0 bases and 5 bases respectively, with 10 bases between them. This CDR3 contains 14 residues. In germline, CDR1 is SEHNR, CDR2 FQNEAQ (reference sequence). The CDR3 region has the DNA TGTGCCAGCAGCTTAGCCAGGGGCGAGACTGAAGCTTTCTTT. The encoded protein is CASSLARGETEAFF. Full variable domain (remainder filled in from reference TRBV7-9 and TRBJ1-1): DTGVSQNPRHKITKRGQNVTFRCDPISEHNRLYWYRQTLGQGPEFLTYFQNEAQLEKSRLLSDRFSAERPKGSFSTLEIQRTEQGDSAMYLCASSLARGETEAFFGQGTRLTVV.

This CDR3 reads CASSLSGEDVGYTF. The CDR3 coding sequence is TGCGCCAGCAGCTTGTCAGGGGAAGATGTGGGCTACACCTTC. The gene calls are TRBV5-1 and TRBJ1-2; tentatively, D is TRBD1 (6 bases). Germline CDR1 SGHRS, CDR2 YFSETQ. This CDR3 is built from 14 residues. V shed 1 base and J shed 8 bases, with 15 bases lying between them.

The chain uses TRBV5-4 and TRBJ2-1; 7 bases are shared with TRBD1. CDR1 is SGHNT, CDR2 YYREEE, per germline (reference sequence). The V gene end was trimmed by 4 bases and the J gene end by 2 bases; junction bases not matched to a gene: 9. There are 16 residues in the CDR3. The CDR3 here is CASSPRRGGPYNEQFF. For the CDR3, the DNA is TGTGCCAGCAGCCCTCGTCGAGGGGGCCCCTACAATGAGCAGTTCTTC. The full variable domain, completed using reference TRBV5-4 and TRBJ2-1, is ETGVTQSPTHLIKTRGQQVTLRCSSQSGHNTVSWYQQALGQGPQFIFQYYREEENGRGNFPPRFSGLQFPNYSSELNVNALELDDSALYLCASSPRRGGPYNEQFFGPGTRLTVL.

The chain combines TRBV6-1 with TRBJ2-7; the D gene is possibly TRBD2 (6 bases). V was trimmed by 8 bases and J by 2 bases, leaving 19 bases between them. Germline values: CDR1 MNHNS, CDR2 SASEGT. This CDR3 contains 15 residues. The CDR3 loop reads CASRPGTPKTYEQYF. The CDR3 DNA is TGTGCCAGCCGCCCCGGGACTCCGAAGACCTACGAGCAGTACTTC.